This paragraph covers one TCR beta chain sequence. Its antigen is unidentified. The entry originates in a study of regulatory T cells in long-lasting Graves disease. Study context: Persistence in Graves' disease denoted antithyroid drug use beyond 5 years alongside positive TSH receptor antibodies. Study results and caveats: Clonotypes that were public and shared totalled 2,741 in persistent patients versus around 970 in new patients. Tissue studied was limited to peripheral blood, excluding thyroid tissue.

CDR3-region Arm-PCR and iRepertoire HTBI primers produced the TCR beta libraries. From the multiplex PCR reads, TCRdb called clonotypes with MiXCR, one entry per CDR3 protein. This table holds 400,000 to 600,000 distinct CDR3 sequences, about 22% found once. Time point in this sample: persistent/refractory GD, antithyroid drugs over 5 years with positive TRAb. Extracted PBMC RNA gave rise to the TCR library. The sequenced sample was peripheral blood mononuclear cells (PBMCs), obtained when the disease was refractory, from a patient treated with antithyroid drugs. This sequence originates from a female donor with Graves disease.

The CDR3 is CAWSQSHYQPQHF. Here the CDR3 DNA reads TGTGCCTGGAGTCAGTCTCATTATCAGCCCCAGCATTTT. The V and J genes are TRBV30 and TRBJ1-5; D gene unclear. Trimming left V 2 bases short and J 5 bases short, with 10 bases between. CDR1 GTSNPN and CDR2 SVGIG come from the germline V gene (reference sequence). The CDR3 runs to 13 residues.